This TCR beta chain was recovered during a study of blood T cell repertoires in COVID-19. Study as a whole: The United States, Italy and Spain were the sources of the acute and convalescent COVID-19 samples. PBMCs, B-cell-depleted T cells, or T cells were the source of the cDNA or gDNA that made up the material.

In the authors' workflow: Scientists estimated how many nucleated cells there were by amplifying reference gene primers. Sequenced by immunoSEQ multiplex PCR; TCRdb stores in-frame clones only, minus some. V and J calls and clone size are as listed in that table; D and trimming were resolved from the DNA. The profile covers roughly 64,000 clones, with around 85% appearing a single time and approximately 1.2% taken by the ten largest. V gave up 1 base and J gave up 5 bases; unmatched junction bases: 7. The CDR3 contains 16 residues. Germline assignment: CDR1 GTSNPN and CDR2 SVGIG (reference sequence).

The receptor's source is a man aged 35 to 55 with acute or convalescent COVID-19. The sample comprised peripheral blood. The V and J genes are TRBV30 and TRBJ1-5; 11 bases match TRBD1. The CDR3 DNA sequence: TGTGCCTGGAGTGGTTCCCGGGACAGGGGGGATCAGCCCCAGCATTTT. Translation: CAWSGSRDRGDQPQHF.